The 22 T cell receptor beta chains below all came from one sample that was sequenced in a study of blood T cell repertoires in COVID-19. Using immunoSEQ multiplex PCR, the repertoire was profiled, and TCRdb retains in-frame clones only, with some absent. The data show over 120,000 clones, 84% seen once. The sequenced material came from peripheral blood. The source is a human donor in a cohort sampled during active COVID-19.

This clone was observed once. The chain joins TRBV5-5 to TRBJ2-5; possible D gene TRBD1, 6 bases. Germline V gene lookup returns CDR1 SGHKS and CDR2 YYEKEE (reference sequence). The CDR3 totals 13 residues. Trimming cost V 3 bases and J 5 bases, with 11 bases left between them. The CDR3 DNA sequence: TGTGCCAGCAGCTGGAACAGGGAGGAGACCCAGTACTTC. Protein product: CASSWNREETQYF.

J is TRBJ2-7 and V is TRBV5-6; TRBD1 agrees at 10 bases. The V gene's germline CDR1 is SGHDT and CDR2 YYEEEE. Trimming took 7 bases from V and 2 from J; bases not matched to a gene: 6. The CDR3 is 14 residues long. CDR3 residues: CASLRDRGAYEQYF. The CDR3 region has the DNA TGTGCCAGCCTCAGGGACAGGGGAGCCTACGAGCAGTACTTC.

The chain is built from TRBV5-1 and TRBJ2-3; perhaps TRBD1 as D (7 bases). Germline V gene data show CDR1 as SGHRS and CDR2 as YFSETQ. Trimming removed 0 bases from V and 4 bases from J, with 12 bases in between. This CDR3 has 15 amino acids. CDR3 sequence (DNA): TGCGCCAGCAGCTTGGAGGGCAGGGGGGCAGATACGCAGTATTTT. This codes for CASSLEGRGADTQYF.

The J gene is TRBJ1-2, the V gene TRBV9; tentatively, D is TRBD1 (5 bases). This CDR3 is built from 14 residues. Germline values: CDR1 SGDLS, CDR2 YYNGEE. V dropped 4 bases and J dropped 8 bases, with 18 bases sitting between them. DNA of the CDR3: TGTGCCAGCAGCCCCGAAGGGGTACTGAGCGGCTACACCTTC. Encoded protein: CASSPEGVLSGYTF. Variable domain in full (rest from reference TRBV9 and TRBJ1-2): DSGVTQTPKHLITATGQRVTLRCSPRSGDLSVYWYQQSLDQGLQFLIQYYNGEERAKGNILERFSAQQFPDLHSELNLSSLELGDSALYFCASSPEGVLSGYTFGSGTRLTVV.

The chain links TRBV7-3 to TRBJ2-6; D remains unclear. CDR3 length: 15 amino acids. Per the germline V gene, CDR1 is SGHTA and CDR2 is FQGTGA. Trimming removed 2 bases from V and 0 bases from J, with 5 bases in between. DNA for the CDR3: TGTGCCAGCAGCTTACTACTCTCTGGGGCCAACGTCCTGACTTTC. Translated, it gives CASSLLLSGANVLTF.

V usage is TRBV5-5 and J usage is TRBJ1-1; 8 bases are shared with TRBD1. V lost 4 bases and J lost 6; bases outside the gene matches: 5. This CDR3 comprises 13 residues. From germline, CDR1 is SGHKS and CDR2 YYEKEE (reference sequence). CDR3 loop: CASSLYRGSEAFF. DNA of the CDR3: TGTGCCAGCAGCCTATACAGGGGGTCTGAAGCTTTCTTT.

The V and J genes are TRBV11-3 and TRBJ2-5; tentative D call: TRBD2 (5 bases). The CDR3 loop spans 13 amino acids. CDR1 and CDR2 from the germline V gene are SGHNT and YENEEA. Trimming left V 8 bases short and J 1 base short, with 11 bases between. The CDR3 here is CASRSGFQETQYF. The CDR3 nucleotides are TGTGCCAGCCGCTCGGGGTTCCAAGAGACCCAGTACTTC. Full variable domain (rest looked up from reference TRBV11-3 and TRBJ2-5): EAGVVQSPRYKIIEKKQPVAFWCNPISGHNTLYWYLQNLGQGPELLIRYENEEAVDDSQLPKDRFSAERLKGVDSTLKIQPAELGDSAVYLCASRSGFQETQYFGPGTRLLVL.

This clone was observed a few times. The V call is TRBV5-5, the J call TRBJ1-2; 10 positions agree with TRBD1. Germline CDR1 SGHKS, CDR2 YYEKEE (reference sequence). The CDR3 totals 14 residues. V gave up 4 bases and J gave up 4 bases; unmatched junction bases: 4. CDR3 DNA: TGTGCCAGCAGCGACAGGGGGCAACCCTATGGCTACACCTTC. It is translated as CASSDRGQPYGYTF.

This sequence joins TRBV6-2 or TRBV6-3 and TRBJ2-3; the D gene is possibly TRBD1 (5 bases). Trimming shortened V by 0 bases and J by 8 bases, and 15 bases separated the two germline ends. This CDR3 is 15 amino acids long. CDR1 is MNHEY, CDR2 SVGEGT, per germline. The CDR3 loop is CASSYSTAGLGTQYF. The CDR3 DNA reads TGTGCCAGCAGTTACTCTACTGCAGGGTTAGGTACGCAGTATTTT.

CDR3 region: CASMETGAGRGYTF. CDR3 DNA sequence: TGTGCCAGTATGGAGACAGGGGCGGGGAGAGGCTACACCTTC. The chain carries TRBV10-3 and TRBJ1-2, with 8 bases aligning to TRBD1. The germline CDR1 and CDR2 sequences are ENHRY and SYGVKD. With 10 bases clipped from V and 8 bases from J, the junction kept 15 bases outside the gene matches. The CDR3 has 14 residues.

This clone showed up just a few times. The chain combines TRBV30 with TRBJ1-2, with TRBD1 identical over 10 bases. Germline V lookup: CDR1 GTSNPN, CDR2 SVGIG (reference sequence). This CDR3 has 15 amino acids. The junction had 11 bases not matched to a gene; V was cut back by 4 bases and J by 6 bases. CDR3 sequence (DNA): TGTGCCTGGACTCCGGACAGGGGGTTCCTTAATGGCTACACCTTC. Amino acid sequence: CAWTPDRGFLNGYTF.

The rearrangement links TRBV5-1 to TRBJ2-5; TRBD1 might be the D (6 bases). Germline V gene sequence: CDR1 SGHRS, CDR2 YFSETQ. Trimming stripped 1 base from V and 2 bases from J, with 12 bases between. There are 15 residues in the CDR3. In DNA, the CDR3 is TGCGCCAGCAGCTTGCTCAGGGGAACTCAAGAGACCCAGTACTTC. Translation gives CASSLLRGTQETQYF.

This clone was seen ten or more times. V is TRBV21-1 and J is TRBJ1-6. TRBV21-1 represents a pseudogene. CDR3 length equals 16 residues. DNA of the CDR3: TGTGCCAGCAGCAAGACGGGTCCCCGTGGGAGCTCACCCCTCCACTTT. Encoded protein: CASSKTGPRGSSPLHF.

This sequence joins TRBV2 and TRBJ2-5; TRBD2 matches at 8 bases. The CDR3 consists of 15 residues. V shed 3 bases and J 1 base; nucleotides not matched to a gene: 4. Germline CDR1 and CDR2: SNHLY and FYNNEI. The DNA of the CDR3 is TGTGCCAGCAGTGAGCTGCGGGGGGCCCAAGAGACCCAGTACTTC. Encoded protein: CASSELRGAQETQYF.

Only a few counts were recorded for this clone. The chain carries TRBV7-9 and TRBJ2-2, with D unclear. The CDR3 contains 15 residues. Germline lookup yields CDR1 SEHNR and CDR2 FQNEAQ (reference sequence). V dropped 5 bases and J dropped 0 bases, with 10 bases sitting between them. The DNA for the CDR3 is TGTGCCAGCAGCCTCAGTACAGCGAACACCGGGGAGCTGTTTTTT. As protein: CASSLSTANTGELFF.

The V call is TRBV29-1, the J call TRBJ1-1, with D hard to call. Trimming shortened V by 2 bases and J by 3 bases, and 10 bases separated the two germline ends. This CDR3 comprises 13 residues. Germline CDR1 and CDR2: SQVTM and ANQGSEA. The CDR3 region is CSVESARDTEAFF. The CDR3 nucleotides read TGCAGCGTTGAATCCGCCCGCGACACTGAAGCTTTCTTT.

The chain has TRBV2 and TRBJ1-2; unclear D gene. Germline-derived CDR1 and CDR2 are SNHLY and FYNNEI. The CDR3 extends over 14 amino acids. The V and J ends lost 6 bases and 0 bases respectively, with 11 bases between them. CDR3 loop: CASRARITNYGYTF. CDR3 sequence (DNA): TGTGCCAGCAGGGCTAGGATAACTAACTATGGCTACACCTTC.

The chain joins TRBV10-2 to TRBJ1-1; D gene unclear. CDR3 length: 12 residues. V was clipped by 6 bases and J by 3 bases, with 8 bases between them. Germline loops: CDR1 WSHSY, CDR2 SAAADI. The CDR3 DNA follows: TGCGCCAGCAGAGAGCGGGACACTGAAGCTTTCTTT. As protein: CASRERDTEAFF.

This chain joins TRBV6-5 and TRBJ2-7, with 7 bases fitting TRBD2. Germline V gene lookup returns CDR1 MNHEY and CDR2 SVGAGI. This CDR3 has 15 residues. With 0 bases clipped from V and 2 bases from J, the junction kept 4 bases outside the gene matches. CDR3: CASSYSRGGAYEQYF. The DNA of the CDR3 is TGTGCCAGCAGTTACTCGCGGGGAGGGGCCTACGAGCAGTACTTC.

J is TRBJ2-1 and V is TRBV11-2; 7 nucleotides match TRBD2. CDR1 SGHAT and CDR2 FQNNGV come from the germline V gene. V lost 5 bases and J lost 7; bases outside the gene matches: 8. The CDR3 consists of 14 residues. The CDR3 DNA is TGTGCCAGCAGCCCCGGGGGGAGAGGGAATGAGCAGTTCTTC. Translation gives CASSPGGRGNEQFF. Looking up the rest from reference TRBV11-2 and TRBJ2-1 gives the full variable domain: EAGVAQSPRYKIIEKRQSVAFWCNPISGHATLYWYQQILGQGPKLLIQFQNNGVVDDSQLPKDRFSAERLKGVDSTLKIQPAKLEDSAVYLCASSPGGRGNEQFFGPGTRLTVL.

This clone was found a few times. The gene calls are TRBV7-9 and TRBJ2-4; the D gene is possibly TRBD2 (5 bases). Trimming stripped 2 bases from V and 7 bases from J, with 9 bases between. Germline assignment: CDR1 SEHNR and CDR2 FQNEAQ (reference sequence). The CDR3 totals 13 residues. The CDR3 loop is CASSLWGENIQYF. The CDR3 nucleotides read TGTGCCAGCAGCTTATGGGGAGAGAACATTCAGTACTTC.

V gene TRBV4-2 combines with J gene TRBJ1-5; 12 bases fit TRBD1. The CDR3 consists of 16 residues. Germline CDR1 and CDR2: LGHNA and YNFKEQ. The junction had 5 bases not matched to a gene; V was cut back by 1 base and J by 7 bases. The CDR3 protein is CASSQVGTGGPQPQHF. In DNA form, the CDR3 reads TGTGCCAGCAGCCAAGTCGGGACAGGGGGCCCCCAGCCCCAGCATTTT.